One and the same sample provided the 5 T cell receptor beta chains below, sequenced in a study of blood T cell repertoires in COVID-19. Clones were sequenced by immunoSEQ multiplex PCR, and TCRdb holds only the in-frame ones, with some missing. The data contain about 200,000 clones, roughly 89% of them singletons. Sequencing was done on a sample of peripheral blood. The receptors shown here come from a man in his 60s who had recovered from COVID-19.

This clone showed up just a few times. The CDR3 region has the DNA TGTGCCAGCGACAGCTATATGAACACTGAAGCTTTCTTT. This translates into CASDSYMNTEAFF. The genes are TRBV28 and TRBJ1-1; perhaps TRBD1 as D (5 bases). Germline V gene lookup returns CDR1 MDHEN and CDR2 SYDVKM. Trimming pared 8 bases from V and 0 bases from J, leaving 10 bases between. The CDR3 is 13 amino acids.

This clone was recorded once. The J gene is TRBJ2-1, the V gene TRBV14; D is perhaps TRBD1 (8 bases). Germline values: CDR1 SGHDN, CDR2 FVKESK. The CDR3 is made up of 17 amino acids. With 1 base removed from V and 2 bases from J, the gap between germline ends came to 15 bases. Here the CDR3 DNA reads TGTGCCAGCAGCCAAGGGGGGGGACAGGCCACCTACAATGAGCAGTTCTTC. Its translation is CASSQGGGQATYNEQFF.

As for this clone: Other DNA sequences of this sample code for an identical CDR3. The J gene is TRBJ1-2, the V gene TRBV6-5, with TRBD1 matching 9 bases. V was pared by 6 bases and J by 4 bases, with 6 bases of the junction left unmatched. In germline, CDR1 is MNHEY, CDR2 SVGAGI. CDR3 length equals 14 residues. In DNA, the CDR3 is TGTGCCAGCAGACCTACAGGGGGCGGCTATGGCTACACCTTC. It specifies CASRPTGGGYGYTF.

The chain has TRBV7-8 and TRBJ2-5, with D possibly being TRBD1 (5 bases). The CDR3 covers 14 residues. CDR1 and CDR2 (germline): SGHVS, FQNEAQ. V was cut by 2 bases and J by 3 bases, with 10 bases left in between. CDR3 region: CASSLSQDKETQYF. DNA for the CDR3: TGTGCCAGCAGCTTAAGCCAGGACAAAGAGACCCAGTACTTC.

The gene calls are TRBV11-2 and TRBJ2-3; 11 positions agree with TRBD2. Trimming removed 5 bases from V and 2 bases from J; junction bases left unmatched: 12. Germline V gene lookup returns CDR1 SGHAT and CDR2 FQNNGV. There are 18 residues in the CDR3. The CDR3 nucleotides are TGTGCCAGCAGCCTCCCTCGAGGGACTAGCGGACCCACAGATACGCAGTATTTT. It is translated as CASSLPRGTSGPTDTQYF.